This entry features one TCR beta chain sequence. The sample comes from a study of T cell changes during pregnancy in multiple sclerosis. Libraries were prepared by immunoSEQ multiplex PCR; TCRdb keeps only in-frame clonotypes and omits some of them. The sample includes almost 25,000 clones, 88% of them seen just once. Sequencing was performed on CD4+ T cells from peripheral blood mononuclear cells, taken in the first trimester of pregnancy. The TCR was taken from a female donor in good health, enrolled as a control in a pregnancy study.

The CDR3 nucleotides read TGTGCCTGGAGTAGGGGGGGAGAAGATACGCAGTATTTT. It translates to CAWSRGGEDTQYF. The rearrangement links TRBV30 to TRBJ2-3; D perhaps matches TRBD2 (7 bases). Trimming pared 2 bases from V and 5 bases from J, leaving 11 bases between. CDR3 size: 13 residues. Looked up from germline, CDR1 is GTSNPN and CDR2 is SVGIG (reference sequence). Supplemented by reference TRBV30 and TRBJ2-3, the full variable domain reads SQTIHQWPATLVQPVGSPLSLECTVEGTSNPNLYWYRQAAGRGLQLLFYSVGIGQISSEVPQNLSASRPQDRQFILSSKKLLLSDSGFYLCAWSRGGEDTQYFGPGTRLTVL.